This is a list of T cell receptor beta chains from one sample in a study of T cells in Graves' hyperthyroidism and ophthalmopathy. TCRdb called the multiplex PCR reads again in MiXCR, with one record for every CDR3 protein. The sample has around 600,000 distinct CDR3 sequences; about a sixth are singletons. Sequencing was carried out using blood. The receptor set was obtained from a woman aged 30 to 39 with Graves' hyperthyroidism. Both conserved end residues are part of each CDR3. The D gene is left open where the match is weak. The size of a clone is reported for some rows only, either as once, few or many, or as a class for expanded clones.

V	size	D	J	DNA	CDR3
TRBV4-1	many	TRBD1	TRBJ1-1	TGCGCCAGCAGCGAGACAAAGGGACAGGGGGAAGCTTTCTTT	CASSETKGQGEAFF
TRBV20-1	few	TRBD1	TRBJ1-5	TGCAGTGCTAGGACAGGGAGGAATCAGCCCCAGCATTTT	CSARTGRNQPQHF
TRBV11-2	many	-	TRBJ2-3	TGTGCCAGCAGCTTAGATGGGGGGAGCACAGATACGCAGTATTTT	CASSLDGGSTDTQYF
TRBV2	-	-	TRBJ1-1	TGTGCCAGCAGGACGGAGGCTGCTTTCTTT	CASRTEAAFF
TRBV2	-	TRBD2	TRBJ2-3	TGTGCCAGCATTGCCCCCCGGACTAGCGGGAGTTCAGATACGCAGTATTTT	CASIAPRTSGSSDTQYF
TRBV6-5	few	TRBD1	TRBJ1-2	TGTGCCAGCAGTTACGCAGGGGGCGACTATGGCTACACCTTC	CASSYAGGDYGYTF
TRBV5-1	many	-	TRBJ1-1	TGCGCCAGCAGCTTGGTGGGGGGTCGGACTGAAGCTTTCTTT	CASSLVGGRTEAFF
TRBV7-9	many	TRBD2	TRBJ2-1	TGTGCCAGCAGCTTACAAGCGGGAGAGCAGTTCTTC	CASSLQAGEQFF
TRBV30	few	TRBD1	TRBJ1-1	TGTGCCTGGAGTCCAGGACAGGGGACAGCTTTCTTT	CAWSPGQGTAFF
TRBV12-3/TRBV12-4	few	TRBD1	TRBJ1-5	TGTGCCAGCAGCGCAAACAGGGGTGATCAGCCCCAGCATTTT	CASSANRGDQPQHF
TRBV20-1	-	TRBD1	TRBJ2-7	TGCAGTACTCTGGACAGGGGTTCCTACGAGCAGTACTTC	CSTLDRGSYEQYF
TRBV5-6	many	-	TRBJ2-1	TGTGCCAGCAGCGGACTGACTAGATTGAATGAGCAGTTCTTC	CASSGLTRLNEQFF
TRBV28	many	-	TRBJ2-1	TGTGCCAGCAGTTCACAGTTGAACTCCTACAATGAGCAGTTCTTC	CASSSQLNSYNEQFF
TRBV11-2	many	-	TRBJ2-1	TGTGCCAGCAGCTTTTTCGTCAATGAGCAGTTCTTC	CASSFFVNEQFF
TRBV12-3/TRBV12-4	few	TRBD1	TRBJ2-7	TGTGCCAGCAGTGTCGACAGGGTGCCCTCCTACGAGCAGTACTTC	CASSVDRVPSYEQYF
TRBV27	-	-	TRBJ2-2	TGTGCCAGCAGTTTTTCCTTCGCGGCGGAAGGAAGTCCCGGGGAGCTGTTTTTT	CASSFSFAAEGSPGELFF
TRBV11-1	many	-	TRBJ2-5	TGTGCCAGCAGCTTTGGTTTTGAAGAGACCCAGTACTTC	CASSFGFEETQYF
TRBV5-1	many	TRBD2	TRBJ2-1	TGCGCCAGCAGCTTGAAAGCGGGAGCCGACAATGAGCAGTTCTTC	CASSLKAGADNEQFF
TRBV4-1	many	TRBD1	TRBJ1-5	TGCGCCAGCAGCCAAGCCACGACAGGGAGTCAGCCCCAGCATTTT	CASSQATTGSQPQHF
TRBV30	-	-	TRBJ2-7	TGTGCCTGGAGCAACCTCGACCGGAATTCCTACGAGCAGTACTTC	CAWSNLDRNSYEQYF
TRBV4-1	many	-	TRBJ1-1	TGCGCCAGCAGCCAAGAGTGGGGGGCAGAGCGGAACACTGAAGCTTTCTTT	CASSQEWGAERNTEAFF
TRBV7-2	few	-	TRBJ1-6	TGTGCCAGCAGCTCAACAGGGAAGGGTAATTCACCCCTCCACTTT	CASSSTGKGNSPLHF
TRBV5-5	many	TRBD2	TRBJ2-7	TGTGCCAGCAGCGGCAGGACTAGCGGGAGTCTACTCTACGAGCAGTACTTC	CASSGRTSGSLLYEQYF
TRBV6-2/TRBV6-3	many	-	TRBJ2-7	TGTGCCAGCAGTTACGTCCTACCAACGACAGCCCTCTACGAGCAGTACTTC	CASSYVLPTTALYEQYF
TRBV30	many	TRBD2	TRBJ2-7	TGTGCCTGCACCCCGGGACTAGCGGGCGAGCAGTACTTC	CACTPGLAGEQYF
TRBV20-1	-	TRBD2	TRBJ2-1	TGCAGTGCTAGTGGGACTAGCGGGATCACTGAGCAGTTCTTC	CSASGTSGITEQFF
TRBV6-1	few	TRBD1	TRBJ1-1	TGTGCCAGCAGATCAGGACAGGGAGGAAATACTGAAGCTTTCTTT	CASRSGQGGNTEAFF
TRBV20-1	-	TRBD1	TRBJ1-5	TGCAGTGCTAGAGTGGCAGGGGCACAGGGGCAGCCCCAGCATTTT	CSARVAGAQGQPQHF
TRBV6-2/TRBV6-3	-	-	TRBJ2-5	TGTGCCAGCAGCCCGAAGGGACTTCCACAAGAGACCCAGTACTTC	CASSPKGLPQETQYF
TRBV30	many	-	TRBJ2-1	TGTGCCTGGGCCCAGGACTATACATACAATGAGCAGTTCTTC	CAWAQDYTYNEQFF
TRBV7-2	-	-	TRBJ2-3	TGTGCCAGCAGCGTAAGGGACGGGAACTTGGGGGACGCGCAGTATTTT	CASSVRDGNLGDAQYF